The rows below give T cell receptor beta chains drawn from one sample of a study of human T cells and chemical hapten exposure. TCRdb independently ran MiXCR on the RACE reads; one entry per CDR3 protein. Of under 450,000 distinct CDR3 sequences in the sample, nearly 6.5% are singletons; the top ten hold over 5.5%. The input for sequencing was whole blood, taken in connection with sensitization to the hapten diphenylcyclopropenone (DPC). The receptors stem from a woman between 18 and 29 years old with alopecia areata. Some clones in this sample may be carry-over from other donors' samples. Each CDR3 is given with its conserved first and last residue. The D gene is left open where the match is weak. Not all rows give a size; the values are once, few, many and, for expanded clones, a class.

v_call: TRBV7-8; d_call: TRBD1; clone_size: many; j_call: TRBJ1-2; cdr3_nt: TGTGCCAGCAGCTTACGCCGGACAGGAACCTATGGCTACACCTTC; cdr3_aa: CASSLRRTGTYGYTF
v_call: TRBV7-2; d_call: .; clone_size: .; j_call: TRBJ1-1; cdr3_nt: TGTGCCAGCAGCCCTCCTCCGGAGGAGAACACTGAAGCTTTCTTT; cdr3_aa: CASSPPPEENTEAFF
v_call: TRBV7-2; d_call: .; clone_size: .; j_call: TRBJ2-3; cdr3_nt: TGTGCCAGCAGCTTGGGATGGCTGTCGGATACGCAGTATTTT; cdr3_aa: CASSLGWLSDTQYF
v_call: TRBV7-9; d_call: .; clone_size: many; j_call: TRBJ1-4; cdr3_nt: TGTGCCAGCAGACCGAACAGGGCCCAAGGTGAAAAACTGTTTTTT; cdr3_aa: CASRPNRAQGEKLFF
v_call: TRBV5-5; d_call: TRBD2; clone_size: many; j_call: TRBJ2-5; cdr3_nt: TGTGCCAGCAGCGACGGGGGGGCCCTAGAGACCCAGTACTTC; cdr3_aa: CASSDGGALETQYF
v_call: TRBV7-2; d_call: .; clone_size: .; j_call: TRBJ2-7; cdr3_nt: TGTGCCAGCAGCTTAGAGGCTGGGGGTCCCTACGAGCAGTACTTC; cdr3_aa: CASSLEAGGPYEQYF
v_call: TRBV10-3; d_call: TRBD2; clone_size: many; j_call: TRBJ2-2; cdr3_nt: TGTGCCATCAGTGAGTCAATGCTAGCGGGGAATACCGCGAACACCGGGGAGCTGTTTTTT; cdr3_aa: CAISESMLAGNTANTGELFF
v_call: TRBV6-6; d_call: TRBD1; clone_size: many; j_call: TRBJ1-1; cdr3_nt: TGTGCCAGCAGTCCGGGACAGGGGTGGGCTTTCTTT; cdr3_aa: CASSPGQGWAFF
v_call: TRBV5-5; d_call: .; clone_size: .; j_call: TRBJ2-1; cdr3_nt: TGTGCCAGCAGACATACAGGGAATTACAATGAGCAGTTCTTC; cdr3_aa: CASRHTGNYNEQFF
v_call: TRBV20-1; d_call: .; clone_size: few; j_call: TRBJ2-3; cdr3_nt: TGCAGTGCTAGGATGGTCGGGGGGCGGGATACGCAGTATTTT; cdr3_aa: CSARMVGGRDTQYF
v_call: TRBV29-1; d_call: .; clone_size: many; j_call: TRBJ1-1; cdr3_nt: TGCAGCGTTGAGAGGATGGGGGCTGAAGCTTTCTTT; cdr3_aa: CSVERMGAEAFF
v_call: TRBV20-1; d_call: .; clone_size: few; j_call: TRBJ1-3; cdr3_nt: TGCAGTGTGGCCGAGGGGGGTTGGGGCTCTGGAAACACCATATATTTT; cdr3_aa: CSVAEGGWGSGNTIYF